The T cell receptor (beta chain) described here comes from a study of Graves' ophthalmopathy and Graves' hyperthyroidism. Amplification of the TCR beta CDR3 regions used RNA transcripts (as template). The workflow started with a first-round RT-PCR run with HTBI primers and then moved on to a second-round multiplex PCR. One entry per CDR3 protein results from TCRdb running MiXCR on the multiplex PCR reads. The sample shows 200,000 to 250,000 distinct CDR3 sequences, around 50% of them seen only once. Germline CDR1 and CDR2: SGHRS and YFSETQ. With V trimmed by 4 bases and J by 2 bases, 12 bases remained unmatched. The CDR3 extends over 16 amino acids.

J is TRBJ2-7 and V is TRBV5-1; 7 bases align to TRBD1. The source material was peripheral blood. This receptor was taken from an adult man with Graves' ophthalmopathy. CDR3 region: CASSIQGGTVTYEQYF. CDR3 in DNA: TGCGCCAGCAGCATTCAAGGTGGGACAGTTACCTACGAGCAGTACTTC.